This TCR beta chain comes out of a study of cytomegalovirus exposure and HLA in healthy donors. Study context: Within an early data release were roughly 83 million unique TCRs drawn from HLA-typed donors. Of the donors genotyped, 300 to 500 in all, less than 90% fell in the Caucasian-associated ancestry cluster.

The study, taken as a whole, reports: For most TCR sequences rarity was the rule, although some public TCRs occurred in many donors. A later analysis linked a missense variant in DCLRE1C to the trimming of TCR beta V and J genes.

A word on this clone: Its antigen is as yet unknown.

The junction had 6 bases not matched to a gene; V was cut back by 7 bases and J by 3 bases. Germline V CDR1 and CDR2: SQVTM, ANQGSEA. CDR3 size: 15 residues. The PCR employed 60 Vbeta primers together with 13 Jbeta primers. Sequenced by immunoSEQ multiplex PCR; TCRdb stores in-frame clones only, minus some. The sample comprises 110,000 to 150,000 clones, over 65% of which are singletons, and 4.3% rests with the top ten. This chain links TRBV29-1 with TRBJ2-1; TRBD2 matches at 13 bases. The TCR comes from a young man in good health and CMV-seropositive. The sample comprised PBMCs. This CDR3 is CSGEGLAGYYNEQFF. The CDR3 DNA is TGCAGCGGTGAGGGACTAGCGGGATACTACAATGAGCAGTTCTTC.